This TCR beta chain appears in the sequencing data of a study of cytomegalovirus exposure and HLA in healthy donors. In regard to this clone: Its antigen remains unidentified.

This CDR3 is built from 16 residues. The V gene's germline CDR1 is MNHEY and CDR2 SMNVEV (reference sequence). V lost 6 bases and J lost 5; bases outside the gene matches: 15. Study results and caveats: In a later analysis, HLA-associated beta chains showed higher expansion and lower generation probabilities than comparable chains.

Amplification used 60 Vbeta primers and 13 Jbeta primers. Profiling relied on immunoSEQ multiplex PCR, and the TCRdb table lists in-frame clones only, not all of them. The sample yields 160,000 or so clones, 60% to 80% seen once. The sample taken for sequencing was PBMCs. This chain links TRBV27 with TRBJ2-5; TRBD1 agrees at 7 bases. The TCR was taken from a man aged 40-49 years in good health and CMV-seropositive. The CDR3 here is CASSPSFTGVVETQYF. The CDR3 DNA sequence: TGTGCCAGCAGCCCTTCGTTTACAGGGGTTGTGGAGACCCAGTACTTC.